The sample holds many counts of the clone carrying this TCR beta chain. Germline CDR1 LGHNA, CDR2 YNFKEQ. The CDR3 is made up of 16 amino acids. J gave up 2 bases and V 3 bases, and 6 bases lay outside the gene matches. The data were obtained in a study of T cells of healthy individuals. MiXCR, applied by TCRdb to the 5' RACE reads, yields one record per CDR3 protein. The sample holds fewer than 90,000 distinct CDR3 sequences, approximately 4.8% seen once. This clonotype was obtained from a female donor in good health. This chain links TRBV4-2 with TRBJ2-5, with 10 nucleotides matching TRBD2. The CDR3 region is CASSQAAGGGQETQYF. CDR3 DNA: TGTGCCAGCAGCCAGGCAGCGGGAGGGGGACAAGAGACCCAGTACTTC.